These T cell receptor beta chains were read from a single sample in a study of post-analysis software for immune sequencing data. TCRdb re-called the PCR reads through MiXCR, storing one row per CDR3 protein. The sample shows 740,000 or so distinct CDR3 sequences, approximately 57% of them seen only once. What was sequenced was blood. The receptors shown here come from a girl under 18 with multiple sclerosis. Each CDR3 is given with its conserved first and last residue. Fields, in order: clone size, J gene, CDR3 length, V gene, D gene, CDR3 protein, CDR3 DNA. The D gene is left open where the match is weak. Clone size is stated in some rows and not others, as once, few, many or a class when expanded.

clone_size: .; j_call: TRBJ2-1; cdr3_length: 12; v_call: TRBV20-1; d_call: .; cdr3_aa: CSAARTNNEQFF; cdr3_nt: TGCAGTGCTGCCCGAACTAACAATGAGCAGTTCTTC
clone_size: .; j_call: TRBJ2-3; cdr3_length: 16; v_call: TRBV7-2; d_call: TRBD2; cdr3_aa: CASSLVAGETLGTQYF; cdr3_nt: TGTGCCAGCAGCTTAGTTGCGGGGGAGACCCTGGGCACGCAGTATTTT
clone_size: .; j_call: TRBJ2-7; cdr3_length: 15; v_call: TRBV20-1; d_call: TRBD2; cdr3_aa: CSAPGLGEGLNEQYF; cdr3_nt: TGCAGTGCCCCTGGTCTGGGGGAGGGCCTCAACGAGCAGTACTTC
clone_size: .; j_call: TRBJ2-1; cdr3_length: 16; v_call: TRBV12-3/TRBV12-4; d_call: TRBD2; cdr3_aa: CASSLAKTGTSYEQFF; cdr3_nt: TGTGCCAGCAGTTTAGCTAAAACCGGGACTAGTTATGAGCAGTTCTTC
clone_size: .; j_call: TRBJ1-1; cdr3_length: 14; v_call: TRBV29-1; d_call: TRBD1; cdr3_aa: CSVEERTGRTEAFF; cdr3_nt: TGCAGCGTTGAAGAGAGGACAGGGAGGACTGAAGCTTTCTTT
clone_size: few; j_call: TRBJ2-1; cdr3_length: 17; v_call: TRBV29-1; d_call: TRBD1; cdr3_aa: CSVAWGTGQWVHNEQFF; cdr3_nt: TGCAGCGTTGCGTGGGGGACAGGGCAGTGGGTCCACAATGAGCAGTTCTTC
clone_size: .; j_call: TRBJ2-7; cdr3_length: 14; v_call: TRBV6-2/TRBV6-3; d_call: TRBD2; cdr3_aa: CASRTSGRSYEQYF; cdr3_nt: TGTGCCAGCAGGACTAGCGGGCGATCCTACGAGCAGTACTTC
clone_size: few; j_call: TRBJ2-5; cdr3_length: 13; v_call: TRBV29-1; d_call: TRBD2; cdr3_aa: CSVTTSAKETQYF; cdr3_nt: TGCAGCGTTACGACTAGCGCCAAAGAGACCCAGTACTTC
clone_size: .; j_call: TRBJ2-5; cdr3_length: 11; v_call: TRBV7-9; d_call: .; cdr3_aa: CASSWQETQYF; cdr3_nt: TGTGCCAGCAGCTGGCAAGAGACCCAGTACTTC
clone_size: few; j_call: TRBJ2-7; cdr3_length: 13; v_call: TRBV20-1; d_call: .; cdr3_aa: CSARQPQSYEQYF; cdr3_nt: TGCAGTGCTAGACAACCGCAATCCTACGAGCAGTACTTC
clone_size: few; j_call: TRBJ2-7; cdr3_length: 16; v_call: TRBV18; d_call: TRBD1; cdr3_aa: CASSLEHRGSTYEQYF; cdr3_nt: TGTGCCAGCTCACTGGAGCACAGGGGCTCCACCTACGAGCAGTACTTC
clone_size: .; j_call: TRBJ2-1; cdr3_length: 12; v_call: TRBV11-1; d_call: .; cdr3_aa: CASSFGDNEQFF; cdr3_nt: TGTGCCAGCAGTTTCGGTGACAATGAGCAGTTCTTC
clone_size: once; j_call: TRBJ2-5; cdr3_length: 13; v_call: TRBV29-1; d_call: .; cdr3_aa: CSVVDDSRETQYF; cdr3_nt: TGCAGCGTTGTCGACGACTCGCGGGAGACCCAGTACTTC
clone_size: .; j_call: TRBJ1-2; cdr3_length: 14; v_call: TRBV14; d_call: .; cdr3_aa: CASTQTGGSYGYTF; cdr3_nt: TGTGCCAGCACCCAAACGGGGGGCAGCTATGGCTACACCTTC
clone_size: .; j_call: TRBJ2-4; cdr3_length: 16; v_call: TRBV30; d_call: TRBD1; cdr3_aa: CAWSPTLQGGENIQYF; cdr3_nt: TGTGCCTGGAGTCCTACACTACAGGGGGGAGAAAACATTCAGTACTTC
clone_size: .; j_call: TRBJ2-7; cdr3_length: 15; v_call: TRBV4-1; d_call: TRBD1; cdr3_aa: CASSQVDRTTYEQYF; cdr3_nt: TGCGCCAGCAGCCAAGTGGACAGGACCACCTACGAGCAGTACTTC
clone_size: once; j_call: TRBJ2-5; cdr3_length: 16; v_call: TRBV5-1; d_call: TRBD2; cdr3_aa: CASSPTRTSKKETQYF; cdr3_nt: TGCGCCAGCAGCCCGACCCGGACTAGCAAGAAGGAGACCCAGTACTTC
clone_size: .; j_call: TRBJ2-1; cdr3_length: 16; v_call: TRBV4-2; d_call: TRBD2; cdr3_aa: CASSQEGTSVPNEQFF; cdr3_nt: TGTGCCAGCAGCCAAGAGGGGACTAGCGTTCCCAATGAGCAGTTCTTC
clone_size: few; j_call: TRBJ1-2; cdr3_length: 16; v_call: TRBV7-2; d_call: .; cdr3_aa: CASSFGPGTGNYGYTF; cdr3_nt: TGTGCCAGCAGCTTCGGTCCCGGGACGGGGAACTATGGCTACACCTTC
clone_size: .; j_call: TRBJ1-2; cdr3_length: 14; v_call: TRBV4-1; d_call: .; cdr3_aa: CASSQAGTGKGYTF; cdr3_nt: TGCGCCAGCAGCCAGGCTGGGACGGGGAAAGGCTACACCTTC
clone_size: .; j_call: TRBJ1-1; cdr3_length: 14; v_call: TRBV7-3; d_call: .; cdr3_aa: CASSPHGLNTEAFF; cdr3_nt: TGTGCCAGCAGCCCACACGGCCTTAACACTGAAGCTTTCTTT
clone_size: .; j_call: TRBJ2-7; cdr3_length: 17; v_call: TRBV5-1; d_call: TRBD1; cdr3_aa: CASSLAGTGPSSYEQYF; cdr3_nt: TGCGCCAGCAGCTTGGCCGGGACAGGTCCTTCCTCCTACGAGCAGTACTTC
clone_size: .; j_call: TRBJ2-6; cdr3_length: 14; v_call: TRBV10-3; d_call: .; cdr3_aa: CAVRADSGANVLTF; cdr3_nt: TGTGCCGTTCGGGCCGACTCTGGGGCCAACGTCCTGACTTTC
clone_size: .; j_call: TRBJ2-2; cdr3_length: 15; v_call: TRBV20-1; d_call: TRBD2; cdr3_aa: CSARASGGAFGELFF; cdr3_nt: TGCAGTGCTAGAGCTAGCGGGGGGGCCTTCGGGGAGCTGTTTTTT
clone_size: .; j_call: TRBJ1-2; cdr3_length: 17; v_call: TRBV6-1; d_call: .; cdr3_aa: CASSGPGPGTTNYGYTF; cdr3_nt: TGTGCCAGCAGCGGTCCCGGGCCAGGCACGACTAACTATGGCTACACCTTC
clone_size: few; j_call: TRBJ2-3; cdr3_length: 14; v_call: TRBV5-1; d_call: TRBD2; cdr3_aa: CASELAGVSDTQYF; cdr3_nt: TGCGCCAGTGAACTAGCGGGAGTGTCAGATACGCAGTATTTT
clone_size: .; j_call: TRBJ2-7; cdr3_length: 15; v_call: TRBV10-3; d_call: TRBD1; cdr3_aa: CAISGRGTGGGEQYF; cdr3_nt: TGTGCCATCAGTGGCCGTGGGACAGGGGGAGGCGAGCAGTACTTC